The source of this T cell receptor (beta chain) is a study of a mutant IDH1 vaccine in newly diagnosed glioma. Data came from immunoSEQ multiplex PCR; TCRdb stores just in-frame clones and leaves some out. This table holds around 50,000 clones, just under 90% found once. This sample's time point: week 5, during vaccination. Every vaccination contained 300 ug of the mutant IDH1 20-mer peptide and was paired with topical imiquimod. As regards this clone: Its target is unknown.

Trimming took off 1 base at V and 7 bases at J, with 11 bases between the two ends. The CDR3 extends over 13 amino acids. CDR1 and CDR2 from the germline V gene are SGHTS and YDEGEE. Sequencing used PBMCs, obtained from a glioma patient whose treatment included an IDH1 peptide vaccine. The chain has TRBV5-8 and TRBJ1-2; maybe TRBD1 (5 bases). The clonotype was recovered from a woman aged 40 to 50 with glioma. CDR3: CASSLIFGGGYTF. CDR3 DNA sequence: TGTGCCAGCAGCTTGATTTTCGGGGGTGGCTACACCTTC.